One T cell receptor beta chain is described in this entry. Gene labels here are mouse ones. The CDR3 end falls 1 residue outside the read, so it is completed with the germline J gene. Time point specified: mouse harvest day 14 after allogeneic transplant. Each mouse received 10^7 T-cell-depleted marrow cells plus 10^6 splenic CD5+ T cells by tail vein. These data come from a study of tissue T cells after allogeneic stem cell transplantation. The CDR3 sequence is 10 residues long. V lost 1 base and J lost 6, with 1 base in between. Germline loops: CDR1 SGHSA, CDR2 FRNQAP. Sequencing was performed with immunoSEQ multiplex PCR; in TCRdb, only in-frame clones are kept and a portion is missing. The sample consists of roughly 8,600 clones, 37% of them appearing once.

This clonotype was obtained from a female BALB/c mouse given C57BL/6 T cells with graft-versus-host disease after an allogeneic hematopoietic cell transplant. Sequenced material: skin. The chain is built from TRBV16 and TRBJ2-7; D gene unclear. This CDR3 reads CASSLVEQYF. The sequenced part of the CDR3 DNA is TGTGCAAGCAGCTTAGTTGAACAGTAC.